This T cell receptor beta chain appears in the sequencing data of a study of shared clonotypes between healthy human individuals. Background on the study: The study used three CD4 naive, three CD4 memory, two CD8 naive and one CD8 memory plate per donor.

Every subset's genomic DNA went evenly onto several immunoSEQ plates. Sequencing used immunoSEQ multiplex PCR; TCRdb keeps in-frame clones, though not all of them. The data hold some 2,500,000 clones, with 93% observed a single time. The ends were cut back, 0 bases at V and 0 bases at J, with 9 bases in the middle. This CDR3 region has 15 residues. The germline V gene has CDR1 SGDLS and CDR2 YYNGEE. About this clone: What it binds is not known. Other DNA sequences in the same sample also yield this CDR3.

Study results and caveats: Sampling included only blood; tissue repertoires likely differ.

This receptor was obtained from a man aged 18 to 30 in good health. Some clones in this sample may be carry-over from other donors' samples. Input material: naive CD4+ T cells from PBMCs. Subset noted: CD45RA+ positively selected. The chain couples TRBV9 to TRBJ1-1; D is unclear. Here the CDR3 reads CASSVGGTVNTEAFF. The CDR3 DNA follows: TGTGCCAGCAGCGTAGGCGGCACCGTGAACACTGAAGCTTTCTTT. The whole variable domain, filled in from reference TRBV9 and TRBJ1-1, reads DSGVTQTPKHLITATGQRVTLRCSPRSGDLSVYWYQQSLDQGLQFLIQYYNGEERAKGNILERFSAQQFPDLHSELNLSSLELGDSALYFCASSVGGTVNTEAFFGQGTRLTVV.